The 22 T cell receptor beta chains in this list originate from one sample, sequenced in a study of control samples from healthy donors and cancer patients. Only in-frame clones appear in the TCRdb table, and some are missing; sequencing was by immunoSEQ multiplex PCR. The repertoire includes 90,000 to 150,000 clones, 91% of them detected once, and 6% to 8.5% sits in the top ten. The sample comprised blood. The source of these receptors is a woman between 18 and 29 years old in good health.

V and J are TRBV3-1 (or the pseudogene TRBV3-2) and TRBJ1-2; D ambiguous. This CDR3 has 14 residues. CDR1 is LGHDT and CDR2 is YNNKEL in the germline V gene (reference sequence). With 4 bases removed from V and 4 bases from J, the gap between germline ends came to 13 bases. The CDR3 nucleotides are TGTGCCAGCAGCCGAAGGACGCGGACCTATGGCTACACCTTC. Translated, it gives CASSRRTRTYGYTF.

The genes are TRBV3-1 (or the pseudogene TRBV3-2) and TRBJ1-1; weak D call: TRBD1 (5 bases). V was pared by 5 bases and J by 4 bases, with 17 bases between. The CDR3 runs to 15 residues. Per germline, CDR1 LGHDT and CDR2 YNNKEL (reference sequence). CDR3 sequence: CASSSGRGRTTEAFF. The CDR3 DNA reads TGTGCCAGCAGCTCGGGGAGGGGCAGGACCACTGAAGCTTTCTTT.

The rearrangement joins TRBV5-1 to TRBJ2-7, with 11 bases fitting TRBD1. Unmatched junction bases numbered 13, after V lost 4 bases and J lost 4 bases. CDR3 length: 17 residues. In germline, CDR1 is SGHRS, CDR2 YFSETQ. CDR3 amino acids: CASSLGQGAVLPYEQYF. CDR3 DNA sequence: TGCGCCAGCAGCCTCGGACAGGGGGCCGTATTGCCTTACGAGCAGTACTTC.

Of note for this clone: Distinct nucleotide sequences in the sample also encode this CDR3. The chain employs TRBV28 and TRBJ1-2; the match to TRBD1 covers 8 bases. The V gene end was trimmed by 6 bases and the J gene end by 8 bases; junction bases not matched to a gene: 5. This CDR3 comprises 12 residues. CDR1 is MDHEN and CDR2 is SYDVKM in the germline V gene. The DNA of the CDR3 is TGTGCCAGCAGCCTCGACAGGGGAGGCTACACCTTC. Its protein product is CASSLDRGGYTF.

As DNA, the CDR3 is TGTGCCAGCAGCTTGAGGGGGGCGCTAAAAGAGACCCAGTACTTC. Translating gives CASSLRGALKETQYF. The chain joins TRBV11-1 to TRBJ2-5; D may correspond to TRBD1 or TRBD2 (6 bases each). The CDR3 contains 15 residues. Deletions cut 3 bases from V and 3 bases from J, with 14 bases between. In germline, CDR1 is SGHAT, CDR2 FQDESV (reference sequence).

A note on this clone: Other DNA variants within this sample encode the same CDR3. The genes are TRBV28 and TRBJ1-4, with 7 positions matching TRBD1. The CDR3 extends over 15 amino acids. Per germline, CDR1 MDHEN and CDR2 SYDVKM. With 2 bases clipped from V and 0 bases from J, the junction kept 0 bases outside the gene matches. The CDR3: CASSLGTATNEKLFF. The CDR3 DNA follows: TGTGCCAGCAGTTTAGGGACAGCAACTAATGAAAAACTGTTTTTT.

The CDR3 DNA reads as TGTGCCAGCAGTCAGTCCCCCCAAGTCTATGGCTACACCTTC. This sequence encodes CASSQSPQVYGYTF. The chain is built from TRBV27 and TRBJ1-2, with no clear D. The V end lost 5 bases, the J end lost 4 bases, and 14 bases lay between the germline ends. The CDR3 extends over 14 amino acids. Germline CDR1 MNHEY, CDR2 SMNVEV (reference sequence).

The gene calls are TRBV5-1 and TRBJ1-2; TRBD1 is a possible D gene (6 bases). With 4 bases removed from V and 3 bases from J, the gap between germline ends came to 22 bases. This CDR3 comprises 17 residues. Germline V lookup: CDR1 SGHRS, CDR2 YFSETQ. CDR3 DNA: TGCGCCAGCAGCCAATACGTTGACAGGCCTTTTCACTATGGCTACACCTTC. Amino acids: CASSQYVDRPFHYGYTF.

V usage is TRBV28 and J usage is TRBJ2-3; D could derive from TRBD1 or TRBD2 (6 bases each). The V gene's germline CDR1 is MDHEN and CDR2 SYDVKM. The V end lost 8 bases, the J end lost 4 bases, and 13 bases lay between the germline ends. This CDR3 contains 13 residues. This chain's CDR3 is CASVGGLPDTQYF. As DNA, the CDR3 is TGTGCCAGCGTTGGGGGGCTCCCAGATACGCAGTATTTT.

The V and J genes are TRBV3-1 (or the pseudogene TRBV3-2) and TRBJ2-1; 8 positions agree with TRBD2. Unmatched junction bases numbered 19, after V lost 4 bases and J lost 5 bases. Germline-derived CDR1 and CDR2 are LGHDT and YNNKEL (reference sequence). CDR3 length: 19 residues. This CDR3 is CASSLNPRIAGMAHNEQFF. DNA of the CDR3: TGTGCCAGCAGCCTTAACCCGAGAATAGCGGGAATGGCCCACAATGAGCAGTTCTTC.

The chain recombines TRBV27 with TRBJ2-5, with TRBD2 matching 8 bases. This CDR3 region has 14 residues. Germline V gene data show CDR1 as MNHEY and CDR2 as SMNVEV (reference sequence). With 6 bases clipped from V and 0 bases from J, the junction kept 3 bases outside the gene matches. CDR3 nucleotide sequence: TGTGCCAGCAGGGTACTAGCGGACCAAGAGACCCAGTACTTC. Translating it yields CASRVLADQETQYF.

The chain has TRBV2 and TRBJ1-3; perhaps TRBD1 as D (6 bases). Germline V gives CDR1 SNHLY, CDR2 FYNNEI. V was trimmed by 6 bases and J by 4 bases, leaving 13 bases between them. The CDR3 is 14 amino acids. The CDR3 DNA is TGTGCCAGCAGGAGGGGAGGACAGGGAAACACCATATATTTT. Its translation: CASRRGGQGNTIYF.

This clone was recorded only once. The rearrangement uses TRBV24-1 and TRBJ2-7; TRBD1 matches 10 bases. The germline gives CDR1 KGHDR, CDR2 SFDVKD. The V and J ends lost 4 bases and 2 bases, in that order; junction bases with no gene match: 4. There are 15 residues in the CDR3. The DNA of the CDR3 is TGTGCCACCAGTGAGTCCGGGACAGGGGCCTACGAGCAGTACTTC. This sequence encodes CATSESGTGAYEQYF.

V and J are TRBV21-1 and TRBJ1-1. TRBV21-1 is marked as a pseudogene. The length of the CDR3 is 15 residues. Here the CDR3 reads CASSKVGREGTEAFF. The CDR3, as DNA: TGTGCCAGCAGCAAAGTCGGCAGGGAGGGCACTGAAGCTTTCTTT.

The chain recombines TRBV4-3 with TRBJ2-1; D is undetermined. The V end lost 0 bases, the J end lost 0 bases, and 6 bases lay between the germline ends. The CDR3 is made up of 15 amino acids. From germline, CDR1 is LGHNA and CDR2 YSLEER. In DNA, the CDR3 is TGCGCCAGCAGCCAAGATGCCGGCTCCTACAATGAGCAGTTCTTC. The encoded protein is CASSQDAGSYNEQFF.

V gene TRBV2 combines with J gene TRBJ2-4, with 9 bases fitting TRBD1. After removal of 6 bases from V and 1 base from J, the junction contained 7 bases not matched to a gene. Per germline, CDR1 SNHLY and CDR2 FYNNEI. CDR3 size: 16 residues. CDR3 in amino acids: CASSAQGAGAKNIQYF. Here the CDR3 DNA reads TGTGCCAGCAGCGCACAGGGGGCGGGCGCCAAAAACATTCAGTACTTC.

The V call is TRBV4-2, the J call TRBJ2-2, with D perhaps being TRBD1 or TRBD2 (6 bases each). V was trimmed by 0 bases and J by 3 bases, leaving 14 bases between them. The germline CDR1 and CDR2 sequences are LGHNA and YNFKEQ. The CDR3 runs 17 residues. Here the CDR3 reads CASSQDRGASDTGELFF. The DNA of the CDR3 is TGTGCCAGCAGCCAAGATAGGGGGGCTAGCGACACCGGGGAGCTGTTTTTT.

The chain's CDR3 is CAISGPPGQGQRGSRDTQYF. The CDR3 coding sequence is TGTGCCATCAGTGGGCCGCCGGGACAGGGCCAGCGGGGGTCTAGAGATACGCAGTATTTT. The chain recombines TRBV10-3 with TRBJ2-3; D is possibly TRBD1 (9 bases). The CDR3 sequence is 20 residues long. Germline CDR1 and CDR2: ENHRY and SYGVKD. V lost 4 bases and J 5 bases, leaving 31 bases between the germline ends.

Points on this clone: The sample has other DNA sequences that encode this CDR3 too. The chain joins TRBV7-2 to TRBJ2-7; 9 bases are a match to TRBD1. CDR3 size: 15 residues. CDR1 is SGHTA and CDR2 is FQGNSA in the germline V gene. After removal of 3 bases from V and 1 base from J, the junction contained 4 bases not matched to a gene. CDR3 sequence (DNA): TGTGCCAGCAGCTTCTCCGGGACAGGGTCCTACGAGCAGTACTTC. It yields the protein CASSFSGTGSYEQYF.

The J gene is TRBJ2-7, the V gene TRBV7-3; D may be TRBD1 or TRBD2 (6 bases each). The germline gives CDR1 SGHTA, CDR2 FQGTGA. There are 13 residues in the CDR3. The V end lost 1 base, the J end lost 7 bases, and 11 bases lay between the germline ends. CDR3 in amino acids: CASSLMGGREQYF. The DNA for the CDR3 is TGTGCCAGCAGCTTAATGGGGGGCCGGGAGCAGTACTTC. The full variable domain, with the rest looked up from reference TRBV7-3 and TRBJ2-7, is GAGVSQTPSNKVTEKGKYVELRCDPISGHTALYWYRQSLGQGPEFLIYFQGTGAADDSGLPNDRFFAVRPEGSVSTLKIQRTERGDSAVYLCASSLMGGREQYFGPGTRLTVT.

The chain carries TRBV5-1 and TRBJ2-7; D is undetermined. Per germline, CDR1 SGHRS and CDR2 YFSETQ. The CDR3 sequence is 14 residues long. V was shortened by 1 base and J by 0 bases, with 8 bases between the two germline ends. The CDR3 spells CASSLRVNSYEQYF. For the CDR3, the DNA is TGCGCCAGCAGCTTGCGGGTAAACTCCTACGAGCAGTACTTC.

This clone came up once. This rearrangement joins TRBV6-2 or TRBV6-3 to TRBJ1-2; TRBD1 is a possible D gene (5 bases). In germline, CDR1 is MNHEY, CDR2 SVGEGT. The CDR3 is 16 amino acids. The ends were cut back, 2 bases at V and 0 bases at J, with 13 bases in the middle. The CDR3 loop reads CASSYGWDGANYGYTF. CDR3 DNA: TGTGCCAGCAGTTACGGATGGGACGGAGCTAACTATGGCTACACCTTC.